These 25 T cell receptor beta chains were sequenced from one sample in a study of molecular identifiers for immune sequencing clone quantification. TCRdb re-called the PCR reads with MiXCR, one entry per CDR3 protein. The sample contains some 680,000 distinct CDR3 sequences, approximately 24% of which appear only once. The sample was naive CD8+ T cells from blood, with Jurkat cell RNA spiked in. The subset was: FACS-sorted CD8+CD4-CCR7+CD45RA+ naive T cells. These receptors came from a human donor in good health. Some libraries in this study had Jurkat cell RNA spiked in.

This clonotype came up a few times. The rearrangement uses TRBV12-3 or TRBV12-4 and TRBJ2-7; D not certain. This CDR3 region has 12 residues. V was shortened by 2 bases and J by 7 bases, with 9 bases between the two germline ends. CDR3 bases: TGTGCCAGCAGTTTAAATAGTATAGAGCAGTACTTC. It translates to CASSLNSIEQYF.

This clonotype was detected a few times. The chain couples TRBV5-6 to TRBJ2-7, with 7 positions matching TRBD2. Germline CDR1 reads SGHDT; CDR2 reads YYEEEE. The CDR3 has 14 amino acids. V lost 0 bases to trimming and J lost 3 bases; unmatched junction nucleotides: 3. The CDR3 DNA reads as TGTGCCAGCAGCTTGGCGGGGGACTACTACGAGCAGTACTTC. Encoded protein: CASSLAGDYYEQYF.

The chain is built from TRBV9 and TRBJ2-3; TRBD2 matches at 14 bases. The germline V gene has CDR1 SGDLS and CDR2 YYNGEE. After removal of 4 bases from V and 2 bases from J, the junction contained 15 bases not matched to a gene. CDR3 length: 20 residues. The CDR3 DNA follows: TGTGCCAGCAGCCCCCGGACTAGCGGGAGGTTGGTTGGTAACACAGATACGCAGTATTTT. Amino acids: CASSPRTSGRLVGNTDTQYF.

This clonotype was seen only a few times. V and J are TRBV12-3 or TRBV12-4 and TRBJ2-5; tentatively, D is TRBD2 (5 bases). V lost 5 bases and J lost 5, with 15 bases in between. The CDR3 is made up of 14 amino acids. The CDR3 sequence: CASSPIARDETQYF. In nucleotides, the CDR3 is TGTGCCAGCAGTCCTATAGCGAGAGACGAGACCCAGTACTTC.

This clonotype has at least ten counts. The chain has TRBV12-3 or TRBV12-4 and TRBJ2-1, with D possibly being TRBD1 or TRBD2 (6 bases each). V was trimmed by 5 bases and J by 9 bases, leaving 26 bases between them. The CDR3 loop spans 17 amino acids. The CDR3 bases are TGTGCCAGCAGTCCCCCGGAGGGGGGTCCAATTAGTGCTGAGCAGTTCTTC. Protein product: CASSPPEGGPISAEQFF.

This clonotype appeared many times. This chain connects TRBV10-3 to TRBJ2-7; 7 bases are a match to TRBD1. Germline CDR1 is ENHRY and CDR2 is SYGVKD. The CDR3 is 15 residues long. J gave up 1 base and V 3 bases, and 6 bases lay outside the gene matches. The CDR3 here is CAISDPGQPSYEQYF. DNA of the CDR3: TGTGCCATCAGTGACCCGGGACAGCCATCCTACGAGCAGTACTTC.

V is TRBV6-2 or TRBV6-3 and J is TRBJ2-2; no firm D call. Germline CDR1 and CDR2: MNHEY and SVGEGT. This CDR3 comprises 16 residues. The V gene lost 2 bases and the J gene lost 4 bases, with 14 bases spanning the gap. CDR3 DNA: TGTGCCAGCAGTTACCAACCCCCCTCCGGCACCGGGGAGCTGTTTTTT. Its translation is CASSYQPPSGTGELFF.

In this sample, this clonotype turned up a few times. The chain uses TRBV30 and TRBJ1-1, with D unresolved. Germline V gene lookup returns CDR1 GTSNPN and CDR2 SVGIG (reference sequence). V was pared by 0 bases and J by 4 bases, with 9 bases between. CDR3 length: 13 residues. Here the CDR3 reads CAWSVQAGTEAFF. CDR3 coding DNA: TGTGCCTGGAGTGTACAAGCGGGCACTGAAGCTTTCTTT.

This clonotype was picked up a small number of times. The chain's CDR3 is CASSLDLGGGLTDTQYF. CDR3 in DNA: TGTGCCAGCAGCTTAGACTTGGGGGGGGGCCTCACAGATACGCAGTATTTT. The chain has TRBV7-9 and TRBJ2-3; possibly TRBD2 for D (7 bases). The CDR3 is 17 amino acids. Looked up from germline, CDR1 is SEHNR and CDR2 is FQNEAQ (reference sequence). The ends were cut back, 1 base at V and 2 bases at J, with 16 bases in the middle.

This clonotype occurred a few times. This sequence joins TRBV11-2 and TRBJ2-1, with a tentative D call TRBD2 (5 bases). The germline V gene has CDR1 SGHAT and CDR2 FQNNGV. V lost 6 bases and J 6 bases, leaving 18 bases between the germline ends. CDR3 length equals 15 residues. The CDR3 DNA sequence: TGTGCCAGCAGACCGGGGATTTTCGAGGGCAATGAGCAGTTCTTC. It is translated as CASRPGIFEGNEQFF. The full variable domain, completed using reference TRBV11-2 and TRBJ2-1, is EAGVAQSPRYKIIEKRQSVAFWCNPISGHATLYWYQQILGQGPKLLIQFQNNGVVDDSQLPKDRFSAERLKGVDSTLKIQPAKLEDSAVYLCASRPGIFEGNEQFFGPGTRLTVL.

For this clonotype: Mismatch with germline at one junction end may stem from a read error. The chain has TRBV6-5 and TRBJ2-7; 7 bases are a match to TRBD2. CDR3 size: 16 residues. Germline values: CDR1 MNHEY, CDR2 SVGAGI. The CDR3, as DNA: TGTGCCAGCAGTTCCCCATACGATAGGGGAGGGTACGACCAGTACTTC. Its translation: CASSSPYDRGGYDQYF.

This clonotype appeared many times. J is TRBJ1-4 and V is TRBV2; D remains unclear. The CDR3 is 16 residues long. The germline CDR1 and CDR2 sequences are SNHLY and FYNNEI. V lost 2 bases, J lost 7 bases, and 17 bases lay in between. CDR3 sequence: CASSEFDLTSIEKLFF. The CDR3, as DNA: TGTGCCAGCAGTGAATTCGATCTGACATCGATTGAAAAACTGTTTTTT.

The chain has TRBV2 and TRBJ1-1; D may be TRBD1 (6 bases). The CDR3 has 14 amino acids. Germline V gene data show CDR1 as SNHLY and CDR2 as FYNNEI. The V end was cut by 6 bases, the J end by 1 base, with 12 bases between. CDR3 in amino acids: CASRGDTRNTEAFF. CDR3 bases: TGTGCCAGCAGAGGGGACACCCGGAACACTGAAGCTTTCTTT.

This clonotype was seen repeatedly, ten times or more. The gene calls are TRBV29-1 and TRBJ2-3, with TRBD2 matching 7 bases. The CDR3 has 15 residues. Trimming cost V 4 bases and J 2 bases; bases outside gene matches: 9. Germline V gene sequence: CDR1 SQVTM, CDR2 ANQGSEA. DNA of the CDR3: TGCAGCGTTGTAGGAGCGGGGAAATCCACAGATACGCAGTATTTT. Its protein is CSVVGAGKSTDTQYF.

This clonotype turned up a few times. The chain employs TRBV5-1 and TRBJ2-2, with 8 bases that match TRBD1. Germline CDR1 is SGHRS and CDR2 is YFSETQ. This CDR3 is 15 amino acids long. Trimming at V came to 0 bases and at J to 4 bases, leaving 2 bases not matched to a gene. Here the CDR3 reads CASSLAQGATGELFF. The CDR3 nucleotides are TGCGCCAGCAGCTTGGCGCAGGGGGCCACCGGGGAGCTGTTTTTT.

The CDR3 DNA reads as TGTGCCTGGAGTGTACTTAGTTGGTCAGATACGCAGTATTTT. Its protein is CAWSVLSWSDTQYF. The chain joins TRBV30 to TRBJ2-3; D is unresolved. Germline assignment: CDR1 GTSNPN and CDR2 SVGIG (reference sequence). V was pared by 0 bases and J by 4 bases, with 11 bases between. The CDR3 runs to 14 residues.

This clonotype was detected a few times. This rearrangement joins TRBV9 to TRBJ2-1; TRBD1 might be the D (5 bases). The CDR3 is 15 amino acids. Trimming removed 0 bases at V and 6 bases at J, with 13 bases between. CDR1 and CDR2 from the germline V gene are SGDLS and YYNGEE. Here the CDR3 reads CASSVGEGAPNEQFF. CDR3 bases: TGTGCCAGCAGCGTAGGTGAAGGGGCGCCCAATGAGCAGTTCTTC.

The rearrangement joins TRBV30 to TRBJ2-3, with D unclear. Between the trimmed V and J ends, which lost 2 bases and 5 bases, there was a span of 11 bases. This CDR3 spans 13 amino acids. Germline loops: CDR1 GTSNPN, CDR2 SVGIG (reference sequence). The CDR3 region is CAWSRVTKDTQYF. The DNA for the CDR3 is TGTGCCTGGAGTAGGGTGACCAAAGATACGCAGTATTTT.

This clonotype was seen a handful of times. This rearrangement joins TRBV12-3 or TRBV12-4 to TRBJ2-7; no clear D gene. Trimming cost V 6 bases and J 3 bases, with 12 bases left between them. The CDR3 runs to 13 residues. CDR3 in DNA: TGTGCCAGCAGCTCGACACCAAACTACGAGCAGTACTTC. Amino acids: CASSSTPNYEQYF.

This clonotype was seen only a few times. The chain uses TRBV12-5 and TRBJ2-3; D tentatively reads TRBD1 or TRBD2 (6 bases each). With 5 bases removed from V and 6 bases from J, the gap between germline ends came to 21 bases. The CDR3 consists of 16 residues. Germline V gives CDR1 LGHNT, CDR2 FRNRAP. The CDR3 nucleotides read TGTGCTAGTGGTATTTGGGACTTTAGGGGGGAGGATACGCAGTATTTT. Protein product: CASGIWDFRGEDTQYF.

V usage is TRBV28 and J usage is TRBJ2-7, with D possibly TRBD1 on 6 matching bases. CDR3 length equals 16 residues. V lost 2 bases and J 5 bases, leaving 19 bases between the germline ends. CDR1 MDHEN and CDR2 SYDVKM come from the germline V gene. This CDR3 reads CASSLKGNQGIDEQYF. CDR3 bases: TGTGCCAGCAGTTTAAAGGGAAATCAGGGGATCGACGAGCAGTACTTC.

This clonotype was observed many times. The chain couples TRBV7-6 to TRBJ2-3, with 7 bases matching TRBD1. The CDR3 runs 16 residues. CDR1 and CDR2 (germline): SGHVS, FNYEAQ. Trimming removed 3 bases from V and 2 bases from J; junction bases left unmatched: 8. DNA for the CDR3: TGTGCCAGCAGCTTTAATACAGGGGCAAACACAGATACGCAGTATTTT. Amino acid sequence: CASSFNTGANTDTQYF.

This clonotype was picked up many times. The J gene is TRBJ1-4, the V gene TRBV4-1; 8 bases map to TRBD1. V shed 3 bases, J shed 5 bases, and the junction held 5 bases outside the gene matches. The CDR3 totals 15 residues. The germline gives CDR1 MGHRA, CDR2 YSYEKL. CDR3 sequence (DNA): TGCGCCAGCAGCCACCTGACAGGGGAAAATGAAAAACTGTTTTTT. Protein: CASSHLTGENEKLFF.

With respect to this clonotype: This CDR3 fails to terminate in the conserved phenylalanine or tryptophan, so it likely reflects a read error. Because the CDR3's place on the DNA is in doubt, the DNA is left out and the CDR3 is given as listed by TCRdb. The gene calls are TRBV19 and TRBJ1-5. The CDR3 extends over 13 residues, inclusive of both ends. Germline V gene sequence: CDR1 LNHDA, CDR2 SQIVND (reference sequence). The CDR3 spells CASRSCSNQRQQV.

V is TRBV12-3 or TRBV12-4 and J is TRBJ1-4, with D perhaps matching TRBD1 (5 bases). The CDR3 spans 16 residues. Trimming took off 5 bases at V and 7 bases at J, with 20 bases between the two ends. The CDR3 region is CASSPHFGGFVEKLFF. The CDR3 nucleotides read TGTGCCAGCAGTCCACACTTTGGGGGGTTCGTTGAAAAACTGTTTTTT.